The clone carrying this TCR beta chain was recorded a few times. What it recognizes is unknown. The data were produced by immunoSEQ multiplex PCR, yet TCRdb's version contains in-frame clones alone and is incomplete. The table shows 40,000 to 45,000 clones, with under 75% occurring only once. CDR3 length: 15 residues. The germline CDR1 and CDR2 sequences are MGHRA and YSYEKL. The V gene lost 4 bases and the J gene lost 2 bases, with 14 bases spanning the gap. This entry comes from a study of vaccination effects on CD4 cells after COVID-19. Antigen-specific CD4+ T cells were expanded with viral peptide pools in the ViraFEST assay before sequencing. Following culture for around 10 days, CD4+ T cells were isolated. Vaccinated participants had no history of SARS-CoV-2 infection and tested negative for nucleocapsid antibodies. Each well held some 2.2 million PBMC cultured with about 9.1 ug/ml peptides and around 10 IU/ml IL-2. Days 3 and 7 were when half the medium was replaced with IL-2 medium.

Findings of the study overall: The study had few convalescent patients and no early post-infection timepoints.

This TCR was sampled from a human donor who received a COVID-19 vaccine. Source: CD4+ T cells from PBMCs cultured with HCoV-OC43 spike peptides, taken before COVID-19 vaccination. Subset meaning: HCoV-OC43 spike overlapping peptide pool stimulation. V usage is TRBV4-1 and J usage is TRBJ1-2, with D possibly being TRBD1 (5 bases). CDR3 in amino acids: CASSLRGTDNYGYTF. DNA of the CDR3: TGCGCCAGCAGCCTACGGGGGACGGACAACTATGGCTACACCTTC.